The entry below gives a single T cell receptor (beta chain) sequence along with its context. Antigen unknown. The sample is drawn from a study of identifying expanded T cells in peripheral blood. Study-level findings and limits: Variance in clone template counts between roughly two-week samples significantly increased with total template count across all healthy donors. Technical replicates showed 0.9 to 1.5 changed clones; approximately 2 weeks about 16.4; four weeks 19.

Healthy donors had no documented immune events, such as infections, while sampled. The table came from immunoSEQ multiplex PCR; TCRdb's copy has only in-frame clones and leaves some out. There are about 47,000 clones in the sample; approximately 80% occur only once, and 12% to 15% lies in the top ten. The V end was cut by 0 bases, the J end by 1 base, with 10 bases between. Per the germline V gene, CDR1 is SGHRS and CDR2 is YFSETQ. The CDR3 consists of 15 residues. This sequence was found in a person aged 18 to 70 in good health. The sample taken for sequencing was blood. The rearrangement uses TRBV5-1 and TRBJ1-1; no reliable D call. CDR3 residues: CASSLGFIQNTEAFF. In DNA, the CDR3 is TGCGCCAGCAGCTTGGGCTTTATTCAGAACACTGAAGCTTTCTTT.